This paragraph reports one T cell receptor (beta chain). The antigen is unknown. This entry belongs to a study of vaccination and CD4 T cells after COVID-19. In the study overall: Convalescent donors totaled six males and four females, including two who were Hispanic. Between diagnosis and the drawing of post-COVID samples lay a median 101 days (range 35 to 161). For post-vaccine samples, collection took place a median about 72 days after dose two, ranging from 14 to 241. Whole-study results and caveats: SARS-CoV-2-reactive clonotypes rose nonsignificantly, with the median going from about 20 to 38.

Treatment specified: roughly 10-day PBMC culture with coronavirus spike peptide pools or control peptides (ViraFEST assay). The CDR3 sequence is 14 residues long. Germline CDR1 SGHRS, CDR2 YFSETQ. V was shortened by 4 bases and J by 6 bases, with 16 bases between the two germline ends. Cultured CD4+ T-cell DNA underwent Oncomine TCR Beta short-read sequencing. TCRdb called the PCR reads again in MiXCR, with one record for every CDR3 protein. Of about 11,000 distinct CDR3 sequences listed, under 75% are singletons. The clonotype was recovered from a human donor who had recovered from COVID-19. V gene TRBV5-1 combines with J gene TRBJ1-1, with D tentatively TRBD1 (6 bases). Sequencing was performed on CD4+ T cells from blood, cultured in vitro. CDR3 DNA sequence: TGCGCCAGCAGCACCCCCCGGCCAGGGGCTGAAGCTTTCTTT. It encodes CASSTPRPGAEAFF.